The 2 T cell receptor beta chains listed next were all sequenced from one sample in a study of TIL therapy for anti-PD-1-resistant metastatic lung cancer. The time point here: pre-treatment sample, taken before nivolumab and TIL therapy. Pleural nodules or supraclavicular lymph nodes made up most of the excised metastases sampled. Sequencing used immunoSEQ v3. Clones were sequenced by immunoSEQ multiplex PCR, and TCRdb holds only the in-frame ones, with some missing. The sample includes 25,000 to 30,000 clones, 63% seen only once; the top ten take about 15%. This sample comprised tumor tissue, obtained at baseline. All receptors derive from a woman aged 30 to 85 with non-small cell lung cancer.

The J gene is TRBJ2-7, the V gene TRBV5-1, with 10 positions matching TRBD2. Per germline, CDR1 SGHRS and CDR2 YFSETQ. V was pared by 5 bases and J by 0 bases, with 5 bases of the junction left unmatched. This CDR3 contains 15 residues. In DNA, the CDR3 is TGCGCCAGCAGGCCCGGGACTAGCGTCTCCTACGAGCAGTACTTC. This sequence encodes CASRPGTSVSYEQYF.

The chain couples TRBV11-1 to TRBJ2-7; D possibly matches TRBD1 or TRBD2 (6 bases each). The CDR3 contains 15 residues. Trimming shortened V by 2 bases and J by 5 bases, and 16 bases separated the two germline ends. Germline CDR1 and CDR2: SGHAT and FQDESV (reference sequence). In DNA form, the CDR3 reads TGTGCCAGCAGCTTACCGGGGGCGCGGAGGAACGAGCAGTACTTC. It translates to CASSLPGARRNEQYF.